This T cell receptor beta chain was documented in a study of cytomegalovirus exposure and HLA in healthy donors. In the case of this clone: Its target is unknown.

There are 14 residues in the CDR3. Germline V CDR1 and CDR2: SGHVS, FNYEAQ. V shed 7 bases and J 7 bases; nucleotides not matched to a gene: 10. Amplification used 60 Vbeta primers and 13 Jbeta primers. Profiled with immunoSEQ multiplex PCR; TCRdb holds only in-frame clones, not every one. The sample lists some 200,000 clones; over 65% were seen once. The study's findings and limits: With later analysis, a missense DCLRE1C variant became linked to TCR beta V- and J-gene trimming. Another analysis was done later, and it associated approximately 18,000 TCR beta sequences with HLA alleles at 0.05 false discovery rate.

The sequenced material came from PBMCs. This TCR derives from a man aged 18 to 29 in good health and CMV-seronegative. The rearrangement joins TRBV7-6 to TRBJ2-1; 7 nucleotides match TRBD1. The CDR3 DNA follows: TGTGCCAGCACGCAGGGACAGTCCTCAAATGAGCAGTTCTTC. Its protein is CASTQGQSSNEQFF. Full variable domain (missing parts from reference TRBV7-6 and TRBJ2-1): GAGVSQSPRYKVTKRGQDVALRCDPISGHVSLYWYRQALGQGPEFLTYFNYEAQQDKSGLPNDRFSAERPEGSISTLTIQRTEQRDSAMYRCASTQGQSSNEQFFGPGTRLTVL.